One T cell receptor (beta chain) is described in this entry. The data stem from a study of blood T cell repertoires in COVID-19. Across the study: Acute-phase and convalescent COVID-19 samples originated in the United States, Italy and Spain.

Germline CDR1 KGHSH, CDR2 LQKENI. The V and J ends lost 8 bases and 0 bases, in that order; junction bases with no gene match: 2. The CDR3 has 14 residues. Here immunoSEQ multiplex PCR was the method, and the copy in TCRdb shows in-frame clones only, minus some. Seen here are more than 85,000 clones, 76% observed once, and the top ten hold roughly 3.8%. The chain joins TRBV18 to TRBJ2-1; 9 nucleotides align to TRBD1. This clonotype was obtained from a woman of 80 years or more with acute or convalescent COVID-19. What was sequenced was peripheral blood. CDR3 residues: CASLTGGSYNEQFF. DNA of the CDR3: TGTGCCAGCCTGACAGGGGGCTCCTACAATGAGCAGTTCTTC.